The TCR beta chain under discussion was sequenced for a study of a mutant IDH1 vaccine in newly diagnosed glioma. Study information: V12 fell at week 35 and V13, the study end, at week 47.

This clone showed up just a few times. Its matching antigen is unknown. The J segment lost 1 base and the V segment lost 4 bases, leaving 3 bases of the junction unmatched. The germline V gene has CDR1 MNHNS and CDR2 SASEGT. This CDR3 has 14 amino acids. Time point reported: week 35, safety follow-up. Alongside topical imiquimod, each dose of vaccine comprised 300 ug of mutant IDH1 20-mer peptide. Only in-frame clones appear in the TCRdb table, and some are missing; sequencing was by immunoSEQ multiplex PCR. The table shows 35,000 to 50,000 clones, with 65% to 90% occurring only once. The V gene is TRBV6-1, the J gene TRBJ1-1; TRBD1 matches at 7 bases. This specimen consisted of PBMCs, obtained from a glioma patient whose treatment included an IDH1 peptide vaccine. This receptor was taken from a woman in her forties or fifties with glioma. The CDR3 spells CASSVRTGNTEAFF. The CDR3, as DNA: TGTGCCAGCAGTGTACGGACAGGGAACACTGAAGCTTTCTTT.